In its sample, the clone carrying this T cell receptor (beta chain) was seen a few times. One entry per CDR3 protein, called by TCRdb with MiXCR from the PCR reads. The data show about 10,000 distinct CDR3 sequences, about 39% seen once. The data are from a study of immune characterization of retroperitoneal liposarcoma. This TCR came from a female donor with retroperitoneal liposarcoma. The sequenced material came from tumor tissue.

CDR3 region: CASSDMDPEQFF. Written as DNA, the CDR3 is TGTGCCAGCAGTGACATGGATCCCGAGCAGTTCTTC. V gene TRBV6-1 combines with J gene TRBJ2-1, with no clear D. Germline V gene lookup returns CDR1 MNHNS and CDR2 SASEGT. Trimming took 3 bases from V and 10 from J, leaving 10 bases between them. The CDR3 has 12 residues.